The 16 T cell receptor beta chains presented below share a single source sample, sequenced in a study of chemoradiotherapy in HPV16-positive cancers. The method was immunoSEQ multiplex PCR; TCRdb's version includes in-frame clones alone and lacks a portion of them. The table records roughly 8,800 clones, approximately 66% of them present only once. The starting material was tumor tissue, obtained from a patient who underwent chemoradiotherapy. The receptors originated from a human donor with HPV-associated anogenital cancer.

The chain employs TRBV15 and TRBJ1-5; no reliable D call. CDR3 length: 15 amino acids. Trimming cost V 6 bases and J 0 bases, with 12 bases left between them. Germline CDR1 is LNHNV and CDR2 is YYDKDF (reference sequence). The CDR3 loop reads CATSNPNYSNQPQHF. CDR3 DNA sequence: TGTGCCACCAGTAATCCCAACTATAGCAATCAGCCCCAGCATTTT.

This rearrangement joins TRBV7-9 to TRBJ2-7, with D perhaps TRBD2 (6 bases). CDR1 and CDR2 from the germline V gene are SEHNR and FQNEAQ (reference sequence). V was clipped by 4 bases and J by 6 bases, with 13 bases between them. The CDR3 covers 13 residues. The DNA of the CDR3 is TGTGCCAGCAGCTCCGGCGGGAATGGCGAGCAGTACTTC. This gives the protein CASSSGGNGEQYF.

The J gene is TRBJ2-1, the V gene TRBV12-5; perhaps TRBD1 as D (5 bases). With 6 bases removed from V and 5 bases from J, the gap between germline ends came to 14 bases. The germline V gene has CDR1 LGHNT and CDR2 FRNRAP. The CDR3 sequence is 14 residues long. The CDR3 nucleotides read TGTGCTAGTGGCAAGGGGTCTGCACACAATGAGCAGTTCTTC. As protein: CASGKGSAHNEQFF.

The chain has TRBV5-4 and TRBJ1-2; maybe TRBD1 (6 bases). Germline-derived CDR1 and CDR2 are SGHNT and YYREEE (reference sequence). V lost 3 bases to trimming and J lost 0 bases, with 18 bases between them. This CDR3 spans 17 amino acids. The CDR3 sequence is CASSSEGGEPTNYGYTF. Written as DNA, the CDR3 is TGTGCCAGCAGCTCAGAGGGGGGAGAACCGACTAACTATGGCTACACCTTC.

This clone appeared once. This sequence joins TRBV2 and TRBJ1-2; D unresolved. V dropped 2 bases and J dropped 4 bases, with 14 bases sitting between them. Germline V CDR1 and CDR2: SNHLY, FYNNEI. The CDR3 covers 15 residues. DNA of the CDR3: TGTGCCAGCAGTGAAAGGCAGATCTATGGCTATGGCTACACCTTC. This translates into CASSERQIYGYGYTF.

This sequence joins TRBV7-8 and TRBJ2-7, with 9 bases aligning to TRBD1. The V and J ends lost 5 bases and 6 bases, in that order; junction bases with no gene match: 5. Per the germline V gene, CDR1 is SGHVS and CDR2 is FQNEAQ. The CDR3 covers 13 residues. CDR3 region: CASSRDRGGEQYF. The CDR3 nucleotides are TGTGCCAGCAGCCGCGACAGGGGGGGCGAGCAGTACTTC.

The V and J genes are TRBV9 and TRBJ2-3; D unresolved. Germline CDR1 is SGDLS and CDR2 is YYNGEE. Deletions cut 1 base from V and 5 bases from J, with 5 bases between. The CDR3 contains 12 residues. CDR3 DNA sequence: TGTGCCAGCAGCGTAAGGGAAGATACGCAGTATTTT. Protein: CASSVREDTQYF.

The chain carries TRBV4-2 and TRBJ2-2; D tentatively reads TRBD1 or TRBD2 (5 bases each). The V gene's germline CDR1 is LGHNA and CDR2 YNFKEQ. V was cut by 5 bases and J by 3 bases, with 16 bases left in between. This CDR3 comprises 16 residues. The CDR3 protein is CASSWGRGRDTGELFF. The CDR3 coding sequence is TGTGCCAGCAGCTGGGGACGAGGCCGTGACACCGGGGAGCTGTTTTTT.

V gene TRBV6-5 combines with J gene TRBJ1-3; D gene ambiguous. The CDR3 extends over 15 amino acids. The germline gives CDR1 MNHEY, CDR2 SVGAGI. Trimming removed 6 bases from V and 0 bases from J, with 12 bases in between. CDR3 coding DNA: TGTGCCAGCAGCCAAACACTGGGCTCTGGAAACACCATATATTTT. Translated, it gives CASSQTLGSGNTIYF.

The chain carries TRBV5-4 and TRBJ2-7; 8 bases are a match to TRBD1. V lost 3 bases to trimming and J lost 0 bases; unmatched junction nucleotides: 2. Germline CDR1 is SGHNT and CDR2 is YYREEE (reference sequence). This CDR3 has 14 residues. CDR3 bases: TGTGCCAGCAGCTCGGGACAGGACTCCTACGAGCAGTACTTC. Translating it yields CASSSGQDSYEQYF. Full variable domain (missing parts from reference TRBV5-4 and TRBJ2-7): ETGVTQSPTHLIKTRGQQVTLRCSSQSGHNTVSWYQQALGQGPQFIFQYYREEENGRGNFPPRFSGLQFPNYSSELNVNALELDDSALYLCASSSGQDSYEQYFGPGTRLTVT.

The chain combines TRBV7-9 with TRBJ2-1; possible D gene TRBD2, 6 bases. CDR1 is SEHNR and CDR2 is FQNEAQ in the germline V gene (reference sequence). Deletions cut 5 bases from V and 0 bases from J, with 11 bases between. CDR3 length: 15 residues. This CDR3 reads CASSPTGGSYNEQFF. In DNA, the CDR3 is TGTGCCAGCAGCCCCACCGGGGGCTCCTACAATGAGCAGTTCTTC.

The V and J genes are TRBV7-2 and TRBJ2-5; D ambiguous. V shed 4 bases and J shed 4 bases, with 10 bases lying between them. Per germline, CDR1 SGHTA and CDR2 FQGNSA. The CDR3 sequence is 13 residues long. This CDR3 reads CASSYGFRETQYF. CDR3 bases: TGTGCCAGCAGCTATGGGTTCCGAGAGACCCAGTACTTC.

The chain uses TRBV27 and TRBJ2-2, with 10 bases lining up with TRBD1. Germline V gene lookup returns CDR1 MNHEY and CDR2 SMNVEV (reference sequence). The CDR3 spans 14 residues. The V gene end was trimmed by 10 bases and the J gene end by 4 bases; junction bases not matched to a gene: 6. CDR3 in DNA: TGTGCCACCGCTCGGACAGGGGGCACCGGGGAGCTGTTTTTT. It encodes CATARTGGTGELFF.

The chain carries TRBV4-1 and TRBJ2-7; 10 bases match TRBD1. This CDR3 contains 16 residues. After removal of 0 bases from V and 4 bases from J, the junction contained 6 bases not matched to a gene. Germline assignment: CDR1 MGHRA and CDR2 YSYEKL. The CDR3 spells CASSQDWPGQGYEQYF. The CDR3 nucleotides are TGCGCCAGCAGCCAAGATTGGCCGGGACAGGGGTACGAGCAGTACTTC.

The CDR3 nucleotides are TGCAGCGTTGACGAGGACTATAATGAGCAGTTCTTC. This gives the protein CSVDEDYNEQFF. The chain carries TRBV29-1 and TRBJ2-1; possible D gene TRBD2, 6 bases. The V end lost 3 bases, the J end lost 7 bases, and 10 bases lay between the germline ends. CDR3 length: 12 residues. CDR1 is SQVTM and CDR2 is ANQGSEA in the germline V gene.

This CDR3 reads CASSFVASHTTDTQYF. The CDR3 region has the DNA TGTGCCAGCAGCTTTGTCGCTAGTCATACCACAGATACGCAGTATTTT. This sequence joins TRBV5-5 and TRBJ2-3, with D uncertain. Germline V gene lookup returns CDR1 SGHKS and CDR2 YYEKEE (reference sequence). With 2 bases removed from V and 2 bases from J, the gap between germline ends came to 15 bases. The CDR3 is made up of 16 amino acids.